This T cell receptor (beta chain) was sequenced for a study of blood T cell repertoires in COVID-19 (dated by TCRdb to 2018 to 2021). Background on the whole study: Collaborator samples came from the United States, Italy and Spain and covered acute and convalescent phases of COVID-19. The sample metadata nearly always contained a de-identified subject ID, COVID-19 status, age in years and sex. The dataset comprised deeply sampled blood TCRbeta repertoires from subjects exposed to, actively infected with, or recovered from COVID-19. A freely available public database, intended as a resource for researchers studying the immune response to SARS-CoV-2, is where the repertoires were released. Samples were obtained from the ongoing ImmuneRACE study (first 160 participants) and from about 1,300 subjects provided by 6 global collaborators. The material from the prospective study consisted of cDNA or gDNA derived from T cells, B-cell-depleted T cells, or PBMCs. Where HLA class I and class II types were available, the types were taken from metadata supplied by the sample provider, not from assay-based typing.

The immunoSEQ Assay, a bias-controlled multiplex PCR, was used to amplify TCRbeta CDR3 regions from genomic DNA. Concerning the study's data processing: Within the assay, amplification of reference gene primers was used to estimate how many nucleated cells each sample contained. To quantify the absolute abundance of each unique TCRbeta CDR3 rearrangement, sequence reads were collapsed and filtered. Productive Simpson clonality was computed per sample as the square root of Simpson's diversity index over productive rearrangements. This is the immuneACCESS table as TCRdb keeps it, with only in-frame sequences that have V and J called. A part of the clones is gone; compared with another copy, unresolved V genes explain less than half, and the rest is unexplained. For V, J and clone size, that table is used; D and trimming come from the DNA. The sample yields 130,000 to 150,000 clones; approximately 80% were counted once. The top ten constitute less than 50% of the sample.

Collaborating institutions collected whole blood in K2EDTA tubes following their own protocols. Collaborator samples were shipped for TCRbeta analysis as frozen whole blood, isolated PBMCs, or DNA extracted from either sample type. Results and caveats for the whole study, not just this receptor: Clinical and demographic metadata were provided uncurated, with the amount varying by source and participant.

Remarks on this clone: Its antigen is still unknown. The input lacks base qualities; no much larger clone sits a single base away.

The germline V gene specifies SGHNT as CDR1 and YENEEA as CDR2. The cysteine opens and the phenylalanine closes a CDR3 of 14 amino acids. CDR3 DNA is the only sequence kept; it has 42 bases, read in frame from the first base. Trimming accounts for 2 bases at V and 5 bases at J, while the number of junction bases matched to no gene is 3. The specimen sequenced was peripheral blood. The rearranged chain carries TRBV11-3 and TRBJ2-1; 7 middle bases align to TRBD2. This clonotype was obtained from a human donor in a cohort sampled during active COVID-19. The bases read TGTGCCAGCAGCTTAATGGCGGGAGACAATGAGCAGTTCTTC. This encodes CASSLMAGDNEQFF.